The 18 T cell receptor beta chains listed next were all sequenced from one sample in a study of shared clonotypes between healthy human individuals. The protocol was immunoSEQ multiplex PCR, while the TCRdb copy is restricted to in-frame clones and leaves out a portion. The sample lists over a million clones; approximately 68% were seen once. Sequenced input: memory CD4+ T cells sorted from blood. This sample's subset: CD45RA-negative fraction. These receptors all stem from a young man in good health.

This chain joins TRBV7-9 and TRBJ1-3; no clear D. The CDR3 runs to 14 residues. The germline V gene encodes CDR1 SEHNR and CDR2 FQNEAQ (reference sequence). Trimming shortened V by 5 bases and J by 2 bases, and 10 bases separated the two germline ends. CDR3 DNA sequence: TGTGCCAGCAGCCAAACAACCGCTGGAAACACCATATATTTT. Translating it yields CASSQTTAGNTIYF.

V is TRBV7-9 and J is TRBJ2-7; 8 positions match TRBD1. With V trimmed by 1 base and J by 4 bases, 12 bases remained unmatched. Germline V gene sequence: CDR1 SEHNR, CDR2 FQNEAQ (reference sequence). CDR3 length: 17 residues. The CDR3 reads CASSLEYSWTGLYEQYF. The CDR3 nucleotides read TGTGCCAGCAGCTTAGAATATAGTTGGACAGGGCTATACGAGCAGTACTTC.

The rearrangement uses TRBV9 and TRBJ2-2; no definite D call. The germline V gene encodes CDR1 SGDLS and CDR2 YYNGEE. Trimming stripped 0 bases from V and 6 bases from J, with 9 bases between. The CDR3 runs to 14 residues. Here the CDR3 DNA reads TGTGCCAGCAGCGTAGAGGTGCTACCCGGGGAGCTGTTTTTT. This encodes CASSVEVLPGELFF.

The V and J genes are TRBV10-3 and TRBJ2-1; D remains ambiguous. CDR1 is ENHRY and CDR2 is SYGVKD in the germline V gene. The CDR3 is 11 amino acids. Between the trimmed V and J ends, which lost 7 bases and 7 bases, there was a span of 8 bases. The CDR3 region has the DNA TGTGCCATCAAGGGCTCGAATGAGCAGTTCTTC. It is translated as CAIKGSNEQFF.

The chain links TRBV5-6 to TRBJ1-6; the D is unclear. Trimming removed 0 bases at V and 7 bases at J, with 2 bases between. The germline V gene encodes CDR1 SGHDT and CDR2 YYEEEE. This CDR3 contains 12 residues. This CDR3 reads CASSLVNSPLHF. The CDR3 nucleotides read TGTGCCAGCAGCTTGGTCAATTCACCCCTCCACTTT.

This sequence joins TRBV6-6 and TRBJ1-6, with D unclear. The V gene lost 6 bases and the J gene lost 8 bases, with 11 bases spanning the gap. Germline CDR1 MNHNY, CDR2 SVGAGI (reference sequence). CDR3 size: 13 residues. The CDR3 region is CASRGGLDSPLHF. The CDR3 nucleotides read TGTGCCAGCAGGGGTGGGTTGGATTCACCCCTCCACTTT.

Of note for this clone: This may be a read error: a much more frequent sequence differs by one nucleotide. This CDR3 is also generated by other DNA sequences in the sample. J is TRBJ1-6 and V is TRBV30; D is uncertain. V was pared by 2 bases and J by 6 bases, with 2 bases between. This CDR3 is built from 11 residues. Germline V CDR1 and CDR2: GTSNPN, SVGIG (reference sequence). CDR3 in DNA: TGTGCCTGGAGTTCTAATTCACCCCTCCACTTT. This codes for CAWSSNSPLHF.

As regards this clone: The sample carries other DNA sequences with the same CDR3. The rearrangement uses TRBV19 and TRBJ1-1; TRBD1 matches at 10 bases. Germline loops: CDR1 LNHDA, CDR2 SQIVND (reference sequence). The CDR3 contains 13 residues. V shed 6 bases, J shed 5 bases, and the junction held 3 bases outside the gene matches. The CDR3 region is CASSRDRGTEAFF. DNA for the CDR3: TGTGCCAGTAGCCGGGACAGGGGTACTGAAGCTTTCTTT.

The chain combines TRBV6-4 with TRBJ2-7; no reliable D call. Germline CDR1 reads MRHNA; CDR2 reads SNTAGT. This CDR3 contains 13 residues. V was pared by 4 bases and J by 2 bases, with 9 bases between. The CDR3 region has the DNA TGTGCCAGCAGTGTCTTGCCCACCTACGAGCAGTACTTC. Its protein product is CASSVLPTYEQYF.

This rearrangement joins TRBV28 to TRBJ1-1; D ambiguous. Germline CDR1 and CDR2: MDHEN and SYDVKM. The CDR3 extends over 13 amino acids. Trimming removed 3 bases from V and 3 bases from J, with 8 bases in between. The CDR3 sequence: CASSFTGYTEAFF. The CDR3 bases are TGTGCCAGCAGTTTCACGGGGTACACTGAAGCTTTCTTT.

This clone has just a few counts. CDR3 in DNA: TGTGCCAGCTCAGCTGTTGGCGTGCCCCAGCATTTT. Protein product: CASSAVGVPQHF. This chain connects TRBV18 to TRBJ1-5; D gene uncertain. The CDR3 covers 12 residues. CDR1 is KGHSH, CDR2 LQKENI, per germline. V was shortened by 5 bases and J by 9 bases, with 11 bases between the two germline ends.

In DNA, the CDR3 is TGCGCCAGCAGCTTTGGGACTAGCGGGGGGGCGAGTAGAGCCAACGTCCTGACTTTC. This encodes CASSFGTSGGASRANVLTF. This chain links TRBV5-1 with TRBJ2-6; 16 positions match TRBD2. The ends lost 2 bases at V and 7 bases at J; junction bases unmatched: 9. The germline V gene encodes CDR1 SGHRS and CDR2 YFSETQ. The CDR3 contains 19 residues.

This clone was picked up many times. The chain links TRBV28 to TRBJ2-1; 11 bases agree with TRBD2. CDR1 is MDHEN, CDR2 SYDVKM, per germline. CDR3 length: 15 amino acids. V dropped 7 bases and J dropped 13; count of bases not matched to a gene: 15. CDR3 region: CASTLAGGQLRPQFF. The DNA of the CDR3 is TGTGCCAGCACCTTAGCGGGGGGGCAATTGCGTCCCCAGTTCTTC.

The V call is TRBV7-8, the J call TRBJ2-3; D is possibly TRBD2 (6 bases). Germline V gene lookup returns CDR1 SGHVS and CDR2 FQNEAQ. The CDR3 covers 15 residues. Trimming stripped 0 bases from V and 3 bases from J, with 10 bases between. The CDR3: CASSLAEGRTDTQYF. CDR3 DNA: TGTGCCAGCAGCTTAGCGGAGGGCAGAACAGATACGCAGTATTTT.

In regard to this clone: The sample holds other DNA sequences that translate to the same CDR3. The chain recombines TRBV6-1 with TRBJ2-7; D is ambiguous. Trimming removed 3 bases from V and 2 bases from J, with 11 bases in between. Germline lookup yields CDR1 MNHNS and CDR2 SASEGT. The CDR3 runs 14 residues. Written as DNA, the CDR3 is TGTGCCAGCAGTGAGTCGTTAGCCCCCTACGAGCAGTACTTC. Amino acids: CASSESLAPYEQYF.

This chain uses TRBV11-2 with TRBJ2-1, with D unresolved. CDR1 SGHAT and CDR2 FQNNGV come from the germline V gene. The CDR3 has 15 residues. V was pared by 5 bases and J by 5 bases, with 16 bases between. The CDR3 protein is CASSQVTRRDNEQFF. CDR3 coding DNA: TGTGCCAGCAGCCAAGTAACCCGACGGGACAATGAGCAGTTCTTC.

The chain links TRBV15 to TRBJ2-7; TRBD2 aligns across 7 bases. Per the germline V gene, CDR1 is LNHNV and CDR2 is YYDKDF (reference sequence). The CDR3 runs to 14 residues. Trimming took 0 bases from V and 7 from J; bases not matched to a gene: 6. The CDR3 DNA reads TGTGCCACCAGCAGAGAGCTGGGGGGGTTTGAGCAGTACTTC. Translation: CATSRELGGFEQYF.

The V call is TRBV7-9, the J call TRBJ2-2; tentatively, D is TRBD2 (6 bases). Germline V gene data show CDR1 as SEHNR and CDR2 as FQNEAQ (reference sequence). This CDR3 contains 13 residues. The ends were cut back, 11 bases at V and 4 bases at J, with 14 bases in the middle. This CDR3 reads CAQGWGGTGELFF. DNA of the CDR3: TGTGCCCAGGGATGGGGAGGCACCGGGGAGCTGTTTTTT.